This T cell receptor (beta chain) was sequenced for a study of OX40 agonist ivuxolimab in advanced cancers. Study overall: Dosing consisted of intravenous ivuxolimab at 0.01 to 10 mg/kg every 2 weeks. Study results and limitations: At doses 0.1 to 3.0 mg/kg, CD4+ and CD8+ clones expanded. On average, a greater number of expanded clones characterised CD8+ T cells relative to CD4+.

Sequencing was performed with immunoSEQ multiplex PCR; in TCRdb, only in-frame clones are kept and a portion is missing. The sample has 44,000 or so clones, approximately 84% seen once. J was trimmed by 0 bases and V by 8 bases; bases with no gene match: 14. The germline gives CDR1 SNHLY, CDR2 FYNNEI. The CDR3 loop spans 18 amino acids. A word on this clone: Its target is not known.

Blood sampling took place at baseline, cycle 4 day 1, and cycle 7 day 1. Sequences were derived from CD4+ or CD8+ T cells sorted from blood, sampled in a trial of the OX40 agonist ivuxolimab. V usage is TRBV2 and J usage is TRBJ2-2, with TRBD2 matching over 8 bases. The sequence derives from an adult with an advanced solid tumor such as melanoma, head and neck, liver or kidney cancer. For the CDR3, the DNA is TGTGCCAGCGTTTCTCCACTAGCGGATACCGCGAACACCGGGGAGCTGTTTTTT. Translation: CASVSPLADTANTGELFF.